Listed below are T cell receptor beta chains from one sample, sequenced in a study of T cell responses to AZD1222 COVID-19 vaccine. Clones were sequenced by immunoSEQ multiplex PCR, and TCRdb holds only the in-frame ones, with some missing. Of 100,000 or so clones in the sample, around nine tenths were seen once. The sequencing here drew on peripheral blood, taken on day 0 of AZD1222 vaccination. The receptors come from an adult in good health. Both conserved end residues are part of each CDR3. Each record gives: CDR3 protein, CDR3 DNA, CDR3 length, V gene, D gene, J gene, clone size. A D gene is named only where the DNA matches it firmly. Where a row states a size, it is once, few, many or the class of an expanded clone; other rows omit it.

CDR3: CASNPGTRDTQYF
DNA: TGCGCCAGTAACCCTGGGACTCGAGATACGCAGTATTTT
length: 13
V: TRBV5-1
D: NA
J: TRBJ2-3
size: NA

CDR3: CASKVLAGGKGEQFF
DNA: TGTGCCAGCAAGGTCCTAGCGGGGGGCAAGGGTGAGCAGTTCTTC
length: 15
V: TRBV2
D: TRBD2
J: TRBJ2-1
size: NA

CDR3: CASTPGETQYF
DNA: TGCGCCAGCACCCCCGGAGAGACCCAGTACTTC
length: 11
V: TRBV10-2
D: NA
J: TRBJ2-5
size: NA

CDR3: CASSENAGSYNEQFF
DNA: TGTGCCAGCAGTGAAAATGCGGGCAGCTACAATGAGCAGTTCTTC
length: 15
V: TRBV6-1
D: NA
J: TRBJ2-1
size: NA

CDR3: CASSLKITRDRNEQFF
DNA: TGTGCCAGCAGTTTGAAAATTACCCGAGACAGAAATGAGCAGTTCTTC
length: 16
V: TRBV6-5
D: NA
J: TRBJ2-1
size: once

CDR3: CASSPLSGGHPYEQFF
DNA: TGTGCCAGCAGCCCCCTGAGTGGGGGCCATCCATATGAGCAGTTCTTC
length: 16
V: TRBV7-3
D: NA
J: TRBJ2-1
size: NA

CDR3: CASSTGTGSGNTIYF
DNA: TGTGCCAGCAGCACGGGGACAGGGAGTGGAAACACCATATATTTT
length: 15
V: TRBV9
D: TRBD1
J: TRBJ1-3
size: once

CDR3: CASSEGQGLGNQPQHF
DNA: TGTGCCAGCAGTGAAGGGCAGGGTTTGGGCAATCAGCCCCAGCATTTT
length: 16
V: TRBV6-1
D: NA
J: TRBJ1-5
size: NA

CDR3: CATTSRDRGSNQPQHF
DNA: TGTGCCACCACGTCCCGGGACAGGGGAAGCAATCAGCCCCAGCATTTT
length: 16
V: TRBV15
D: TRBD1
J: TRBJ1-5
size: NA

CDR3: CASSEAEVQGTGYGYTF
DNA: TGTGCCAGCAGTGAAGCGGAGGTACAGGGGACGGGCTATGGCTACACCTTC
length: 17
V: TRBV2
D: TRBD1
J: TRBJ1-2
size: NA

CDR3: CASSPGDRANYGYTF
DNA: TGCGCCAGCAGCCCCGGGGACAGAGCTAACTATGGCTACACCTTC
length: 15
V: TRBV5-1
D: TRBD1
J: TRBJ1-2
size: NA

CDR3: CASSHRESRSPLHF
DNA: TGTGCCAGTAGTCACAGGGAAAGTCGGTCACCCCTCCACTTT
length: 14
V: TRBV19
D: NA
J: TRBJ1-6
size: NA

CDR3: CASSVASGGAKNIQYF
DNA: TGTGCCAGCAGCGTAGCCAGCGGGGGGGCCAAAAACATTCAGTACTTC
length: 16
V: TRBV9
D: TRBD2
J: TRBJ2-4
size: NA

CDR3: CASSSSISEVYNEQFF
DNA: TGTGCCAGCAGTTCTAGTATTAGCGAGGTTTACAATGAGCAGTTCTTC
length: 16
V: TRBV28
D: NA
J: TRBJ2-1
size: NA

CDR3: CASSHLRGSEAFF
DNA: TGTGCCAGCAGCCATCTCAGGGGGTCTGAAGCTTTCTTT
length: 13
V: TRBV14
D: TRBD1
J: TRBJ1-1
size: NA

CDR3: CASSYSGGDEKLFF
DNA: TGCGCCAGCAGCTACTCGGGCGGAGATGAAAAACTGTTTTTT
length: 14
V: TRBV5-1
D: NA
J: TRBJ1-4
size: NA

CDR3: CASSVGEGSSSYNEQFF
DNA: TGTGCCAGCAGCGTAGGGGAGGGGTCAAGCTCCTACAATGAGCAGTTCTTC
length: 17
V: TRBV9
D: TRBD2
J: TRBJ2-1
size: NA

CDR3: CASSGGLKETQYF
DNA: TGTGCCAGCTCAGGGGGTCTCAAAGAGACCCAGTACTTC
length: 13
V: TRBV25-1
D: TRBD1
J: TRBJ2-5
size: NA

CDR3: CASSNLQGAGQPQHF
DNA: TGTGCCAGTAGCAACTTACAGGGGGCAGGACAGCCCCAGCATTTT
length: 15
V: TRBV19
D: TRBD1
J: TRBJ1-5
size: NA

CDR3: CASQLRTLGQGANTEAFF
DNA: TGCGCCAGCCAACTCCGCACTCTGGGACAGGGGGCGAACACTGAAGCTTTCTTT
length: 18
V: TRBV5-1
D: TRBD1
J: TRBJ1-1
size: few

CDR3: CASSMDLGVNTEAFF
DNA: TGTGCCAGCAGCATGGACCTGGGGGTGAACACTGAAGCTTTCTTT
length: 15
V: TRBV7-9
D: NA
J: TRBJ1-1
size: NA

CDR3: CASSQTTGGASYPRNEKLFF
DNA: TGCGCCAGCAGCCAAACAACAGGGGGCGCTTCGTACCCCCGTAATGAAAAACTGTTTTTT
length: 20
V: TRBV4-1
D: TRBD1
J: TRBJ1-4
size: NA

CDR3: CASSPSPIRNTEAFF
DNA: TGTGCCAGCAGCCCCAGCCCTATTCGAAACACTGAAGCTTTCTTT
length: 15
V: TRBV7-8
D: NA
J: TRBJ1-1
size: NA

CDR3: CASSPTDRGYTEAFF
DNA: TGCGCCAGCAGCCCAACCGACAGGGGGTACACTGAAGCTTTCTTT
length: 15
V: TRBV5-1
D: TRBD1
J: TRBJ1-1
size: NA

CDR3: CASSLAPGAGGQETQYF
DNA: TGTGCCAGCAGCTTAGCCCCTGGAGCGGGGGGACAAGAGACCCAGTACTTC
length: 17
V: TRBV11-1
D: TRBD2
J: TRBJ2-5
size: NA

CDR3: CASSVWSSGGSTDTQYF
DNA: TGTGCCAGCAGTGTCTGGTCTAGCGGGGGTAGCACAGATACGCAGTATTTT
length: 17
V: TRBV2
D: TRBD2
J: TRBJ2-3
size: once

CDR3: CASSPRQVSPLHF
DNA: TGTGCCAGTAGTCCCCGACAGGTTTCACCCCTCCACTTT
length: 13
V: TRBV19
D: NA
J: TRBJ1-6
size: NA

CDR3: CSVDPGSGNTIYF
DNA: TGCAGCGTTGATCCAGGCTCTGGAAACACCATATATTTT
length: 13
V: TRBV29-1
D: NA
J: TRBJ1-3
size: NA

CDR3: CSVDRTGGETQYF
DNA: TGCAGCGTTGATCGGACAGGGGGAGAGACCCAGTACTTC
length: 13
V: TRBV29-1
D: TRBD1
J: TRBJ2-5
size: NA

CDR3: CASSLEGSSYEQYF
DNA: TGTGCCAGCAGCTTGGAGGGTAGCTCCTACGAGCAGTACTTC
length: 14
V: TRBV5-5
D: NA
J: TRBJ2-7
size: NA

CDR3: CASSQDLGASYEQYF
DNA: TGTGCCAGCAGCCAAGATCTAGGCGCATCCTACGAGCAGTACTTC
length: 15
V: TRBV3-1/TRBV3-2
D: NA
J: TRBJ2-7
size: NA

CDR3: CASSPRALSNYGYTF
DNA: TGTGCCAGCAGCCCCAGGGCGCTTTCTAACTATGGCTACACCTTC
length: 15
V: TRBV7-8
D: NA
J: TRBJ1-2
size: once

CDR3: CASSLVLAGGPKGQYF
DNA: TGTGCCAGCAGCTTAGTACTAGCGGGGGGCCCGAAGGGGCAGTACTTC
length: 16
V: TRBV7-9
D: TRBD2
J: TRBJ2-5
size: NA

CDR3: CASSVGGGQNGYTF
DNA: TGTGCCAGCAGCGTAGGGGGAGGACAAAATGGCTACACCTTC
length: 14
V: TRBV9
D: NA
J: TRBJ1-2
size: NA

CDR3: CASSQAQGAGGELFF
DNA: TGTGCCAGCAGCCAAGCCCAGGGGGCGGGCGGGGAGCTGTTTTTT
length: 15
V: TRBV3-1/TRBV3-2
D: TRBD1
J: TRBJ2-2
size: NA

CDR3: CASSLAGMRSTDTQYF
DNA: TGCGCCAGCAGCTTGGCTGGGATGAGGAGCACAGATACGCAGTATTTT
length: 16
V: TRBV5-1
D: NA
J: TRBJ2-3
size: NA

CDR3: CASMRQGNEKLFF
DNA: TGTGCCAGCATGCGACAGGGGAATGAAAAACTGTTTTTT
length: 13
V: TRBV2
D: TRBD1
J: TRBJ1-4
size: NA

CDR3: CASSKESGSYSNQPQHF
DNA: TGTGCCAGCAGCAAAGAGTCGGGCAGCTATAGCAATCAGCCCCAGCATTTT
length: 17
V: TRBV21-1
D: NA
J: TRBJ1-5
size: NA

CDR3: CASSNRDSNQPQHF
DNA: TGTGCCAGTAGTAACCGGGATAGCAATCAGCCCCAGCATTTT
length: 14
V: TRBV19
D: NA
J: TRBJ1-5
size: NA